Each of the 28 T cell receptor beta chains below was sequenced from the same sample in a study of response to subunit inactivated influenza vaccine. MiXCR was run by TCRdb on the RT-PCR reads, yielding one entry per CDR3 protein. The table records about 180,000 distinct CDR3 sequences, around 9% of them present only once. This specimen was non-naive T cells sorted from PBMCs, taken on the day of vaccination. The receptors stem from a man between 45 and 60 years old who received an inactivated influenza vaccine.

The chain is built from TRBV20-1 and TRBJ1-6, with TRBD1 as a possible D gene (6 bases). V gave up 6 bases and J gave up 6 bases, with 12 bases separating them. The germline V gene has CDR1 DFQATT and CDR2 SNEGSKA (reference sequence). This CDR3 region has 13 residues. CDR3 DNA sequence: TGCAGTGCAAGGGACACCGTTAATTCACCCCTCCACTTT. This encodes CSARDTVNSPLHF.

The V call is TRBV6-1, the J call TRBJ1-5; D is unresolved. Germline V gene lookup returns CDR1 MNHNS and CDR2 SASEGT. The CDR3 has 13 residues. Trimming took 6 bases from V and 7 from J, leaving 13 bases between them. Here the CDR3 reads CASSPDRGQPQHF. The CDR3, as DNA: TGTGCCAGCAGCCCAGACCGGGGACAGCCCCAGCATTTT.

This clonotype was recorded many times. The V and J genes are TRBV10-3 and TRBJ2-2, with 7 bases matching TRBD2. This CDR3 region has 15 residues. J lost 6 bases, V lost 0 bases, and 4 bases had no gene match. Germline V lookup: CDR1 ENHRY, CDR2 SYGVKD. The CDR3 loop reads CAISESSGAAGELFF. CDR3 sequence (DNA): TGTGCCATCAGTGAGTCGAGCGGGGCGGCCGGGGAGCTGTTTTTT.

This clonotype was seen many times. The gene calls are TRBV6-2 or TRBV6-3 and TRBJ2-7, with a tentative D call TRBD1 (6 bases). CDR3 length equals 13 residues. Germline V gives CDR1 MNHEY, CDR2 SVGEGT. V was cut by 1 base and J by 4 bases, with 8 bases left in between. The CDR3 protein is CASSYFQGYEQYF. The CDR3 nucleotides read TGTGCCAGCAGTTACTTTCAGGGGTACGAGCAGTACTTC.

There are many counts of this clonotype. V usage is TRBV7-9 and J usage is TRBJ2-3; perhaps TRBD2 as D (5 bases). The germline V and J ends were trimmed by 5 bases and 0 bases, with 15 bases remaining between them. The CDR3 consists of 16 residues. The germline CDR1 and CDR2 sequences are SEHNR and FQNEAQ (reference sequence). The CDR3: CASSPEADPSTDTQYF. CDR3 bases: TGTGCCAGCAGCCCAGAAGCGGATCCTAGCACAGATACGCAGTATTTT.

This clonotype has more than one count but fewer than ten. The CDR3 coding sequence is TGTGCCAGCAGTTCCTTGGGGACAGGGGTCCAAGAGACCCAGTACTTC. Its translation is CASSSLGTGVQETQYF. The chain links TRBV27 to TRBJ2-5, with 10 bases fitting TRBD1. J gave up 1 base and V 4 bases, and 6 bases lay outside the gene matches. The CDR3 sequence is 16 residues long. The germline CDR1 and CDR2 sequences are MNHEY and SMNVEV (reference sequence).

In its sample, this clonotype was seen a few times. V usage is TRBV6-1 and J usage is TRBJ2-1; 11 bases are shared with TRBD1. The trim removed 6 bases at V and 4 bases at J, leaving 2 bases unmatched. Germline CDR1 MNHNS, CDR2 SASEGT. CDR3 length: 14 amino acids. The CDR3 spells CASRDRGLYNEQFF. CDR3 DNA sequence: TGTGCCAGCAGGGACAGGGGGCTGTACAATGAGCAGTTCTTC.

This clonotype has more than one count but fewer than ten. The genes are TRBV5-1 and TRBJ1-2; 9 positions agree with TRBD1. Germline CDR1 reads SGHRS; CDR2 reads YFSETQ. This CDR3 region has 13 residues. Trimming cost V 3 bases and J 7 bases; bases outside gene matches: 4. The CDR3 region is CASSSGTGSGYTF. The DNA for the CDR3 is TGCGCCAGCAGCTCCGGGACAGGGAGTGGCTACACCTTC.

The chain combines TRBV4-1 with TRBJ2-7; no reliable D call. The V gene's germline CDR1 is MGHRA and CDR2 YSYEKL. The CDR3 covers 15 residues. Trimming shortened V by 2 bases and J by 2 bases, and 13 bases separated the two germline ends. The DNA of the CDR3 is TGCGCCAGCAGCCAACCGGGCCCCGGACCCTACGAGCAGTACTTC. Encoded protein: CASSQPGPGPYEQYF.

This clonotype was seen once. Germline is not matched at one junction end, which may reflect a read error. The chain carries TRBV7-2 and TRBJ2-5, with D hard to call. Germline V gene sequence: CDR1 SGHTA, CDR2 FQGNSA. There are 15 residues in the CDR3. Here the CDR3 DNA reads TGTGCCAGCAGCTTCGGTCCGGTGTACCAAGAGGCCCAGTACTTC. Translation: CASSFGPVYQEAQYF.

This CDR3 reads CASSPASGGAGSYEQYF. As DNA, the CDR3 is TGTGCCAGCAGCCCAGCTAGCGGGGGGGCCGGATCCTACGAGCAGTACTTC. The chain carries TRBV6-1 and TRBJ2-7, with 12 bases identical to TRBD2. After removal of 6 bases from V and 1 base from J, the junction contained 10 bases not matched to a gene. The germline CDR1 and CDR2 sequences are MNHNS and SASEGT. This CDR3 has 17 amino acids.

The V call is TRBV20-1, the J call TRBJ1-1, with D possibly being TRBD1 (5 bases). CDR1 and CDR2 from the germline V gene are DFQATT and SNEGSKA (reference sequence). The ends were cut back, 5 bases at V and 0 bases at J, with 10 bases in the middle. The CDR3 is made up of 13 amino acids. The CDR3 loop reads CSARTLLNTEAFF. Written as DNA, the CDR3 is TGCAGTGCTCGGACATTACTGAACACTGAAGCTTTCTTT.

This clonotype showed up many times. The chain carries TRBV20-1 and TRBJ2-1, with 11 nucleotides matching TRBD2. Germline lookup yields CDR1 DFQATT and CDR2 SNEGSKA (reference sequence). The junction had 16 bases not matched to a gene; V was cut back by 4 bases and J by 2 bases. There are 19 residues in the CDR3. CDR3 in amino acids: CSAKTGLAGGRSAYNEQFF. Written as DNA, the CDR3 is TGCAGTGCTAAGACGGGGCTAGCGGGAGGTCGGTCCGCCTACAATGAGCAGTTCTTC.

The chain combines TRBV6-1 with TRBJ1-5, with D possibly being TRBD1 (6 bases). The CDR3 is 16 residues long. Germline V lookup: CDR1 MNHNS, CDR2 SASEGT. Trimming took off 2 bases at V and 1 base at J, with 12 bases between the two ends. CDR3 region: CASSEQGPTSNQPQHF. The CDR3 DNA follows: TGTGCCAGCAGTGAACAGGGGCCGACAAGCAATCAGCCCCAGCATTTT.

This clonotype was detected only a few times. V and J are TRBV11-2 and TRBJ2-1, with 7 bases that match TRBD2. The ends lost 3 bases at V and 8 bases at J; junction bases unmatched: 10. Germline CDR1 SGHAT, CDR2 FQNNGV. The CDR3 spans 15 residues. CDR3 sequence (DNA): TGTGCCAGCAGCTTTAACCGGGGGGTAAACTATGAGCAGTTCTTC. Translated: CASSFNRGVNYEQFF.

This clonotype has ten or more counts. The rearrangement joins TRBV12-3 or TRBV12-4 to TRBJ2-7, with TRBD1 identical over 7 bases. The J segment lost 2 bases and the V segment lost 6 bases, leaving 4 bases of the junction unmatched. There are 13 residues in the CDR3. Here the CDR3 reads CASRGTVAYEQYF. In nucleotides, the CDR3 is TGTGCCAGCAGGGGGACAGTTGCCTACGAGCAGTACTTC.

This clonotype was counted many times. The rearrangement uses TRBV12-3 or TRBV12-4 and TRBJ2-2, with 13 nucleotides matching TRBD2. The J segment lost 5 bases and the V segment lost 0 bases, leaving 6 bases of the junction unmatched. The length of the CDR3 is 18 residues. CDR3 protein: CASSLARLAGGGTGELFF. The CDR3, as DNA: TGTGCCAGCAGTTTAGCGCGACTAGCGGGAGGTGGAACCGGGGAGCTGTTTTTT.

This clonotype was counted a few times. This sequence joins TRBV29-1 and TRBJ1-2; D is uncertain. V was cut by 0 bases and J by 3 bases, with 11 bases left in between. Germline V gives CDR1 SQVTM, CDR2 ANQGSEA. The CDR3 has 14 residues. CDR3 in DNA: TGCAGCGTTGAAGATCTGGAGGGTCACTATGGCTACACCTTC. Its translation: CSVEDLEGHYGYTF.

This clonotype was recorded a few times. This chain uses TRBV20-1 with TRBJ2-1; 12 nucleotides line up with TRBD1. V dropped 0 bases and J dropped 3; count of bases not matched to a gene: 9. The CDR3 is 18 residues long. The germline gives CDR1 DFQATT, CDR2 SNEGSKA (reference sequence). CDR3: CSARDPSGQGAVYNEQFF. CDR3 nucleotides: TGCAGTGCTAGAGACCCTTCGGGACAGGGGGCGGTCTACAATGAGCAGTTCTTC.

The sample holds a few counts of this clonotype. The rearrangement links TRBV20-1 to TRBJ2-3, with D uncertain. Trimming took off 0 bases at V and 5 bases at J, with 12 bases between the two ends. The germline V gene encodes CDR1 DFQATT and CDR2 SNEGSKA (reference sequence). This CDR3 contains 14 residues. CDR3 residues: CSARDKALGDTQYF. Here the CDR3 DNA reads TGCAGTGCTAGAGATAAGGCCCTTGGAGATACGCAGTATTTT.

This clonotype was found a few times. The chain recombines TRBV27 with TRBJ1-3; TRBD1 matches 9 bases. Trimming at V came to 10 bases and at J to 2 bases, leaving 3 bases not matched to a gene. Germline V gene data show CDR1 as MNHEY and CDR2 as SMNVEV (reference sequence). The CDR3 sequence is 13 residues long. CDR3 residues: CANRGQAGNTIYF. Here the CDR3 DNA reads TGTGCCAACAGGGGGCAGGCTGGAAACACCATATATTTT.

This clonotype occurred a few times. This sequence joins TRBV7-6 and TRBJ1-5, with D uncertain. CDR1 is SGHVS and CDR2 is FNYEAQ in the germline V gene. V lost 1 base, J lost 6 bases, and 7 bases lay in between. The CDR3 has 13 amino acids. The CDR3 region has the DNA TGTGCCAGCAGCTTAGGTTGGGCTCAGCCCCAGCATTTT. Encoded protein: CASSLGWAQPQHF.

This clonotype was detected many times. V usage is TRBV5-5 and J usage is TRBJ1-1, with D uncertain. Germline lookup yields CDR1 SGHKS and CDR2 YYEKEE (reference sequence). Trimming cost V 1 base and J 11 bases, with 3 bases left between them. There are 9 residues in the CDR3. The CDR3 DNA sequence: TGTGCCAGCAGCTTGACGGCTTTCTTT. Translating it yields CASSLTAFF.

The rearrangement links TRBV6-6 to TRBJ2-4; the D is unclear. This CDR3 has 13 residues. Germline CDR1 reads MNHNY; CDR2 reads SVGAGI (reference sequence). The V gene lost 8 bases and the J gene lost 0 bases, with 8 bases spanning the gap. CDR3 DNA: TGTGCCAGCTCGGACCTAGCCAAAAACATTCAGTACTTC. Protein product: CASSDLAKNIQYF.

The chain recombines TRBV7-8 with TRBJ1-4; no clear D gene. The germline gives CDR1 SGHVS, CDR2 FQNEAQ. This CDR3 spans 15 amino acids. V was cut by 1 base and J by 6 bases, with 12 bases left in between. CDR3 protein: CASSLDERVDEKLFF. Written as DNA, the CDR3 is TGTGCCAGCAGCTTAGATGAGAGGGTGGATGAAAAACTGTTTTTT.

The genes are TRBV18 and TRBJ2-2; possible D gene TRBD1, 6 bases. This CDR3 contains 18 residues. CDR1 and CDR2 (germline): KGHSH, LQKENI. Trimming took 3 bases from V and 0 from J, leaving 17 bases between them. The CDR3, as DNA: TGTGCCAGCTCACCCCTTCCACCGACAGGCGCGAACACCGGGGAGCTGTTTTTT. It yields the protein CASSPLPPTGANTGELFF.

The rearrangement joins TRBV6-2 or TRBV6-3 to TRBJ2-1; D is unresolved. Germline V gene lookup returns CDR1 MNHEY and CDR2 SVGEGT. Between the trimmed V and J ends, which lost 7 bases and 0 bases, there was a span of 16 bases. This CDR3 comprises 16 residues. Here the CDR3 DNA reads TGTGCCAGCACATCGGCGGTACCGAGCTCCTACAATGAGCAGTTCTTC. It yields the protein CASTSAVPSSYNEQFF.

This clonotype came up a few times. This chain uses TRBV7-2 with TRBJ2-1, with 7 bases identical to TRBD1. The V gene end was trimmed by 1 base and the J gene end by 6 bases; junction bases not matched to a gene: 6. The CDR3 is 15 amino acids. Germline values: CDR1 SGHTA, CDR2 FQGNSA. The CDR3 nucleotides are TGTGCCAGCAGCTTAGACACAGGGGTCCTCAATGAGCAGTTCTTC. It specifies CASSLDTGVLNEQFF.